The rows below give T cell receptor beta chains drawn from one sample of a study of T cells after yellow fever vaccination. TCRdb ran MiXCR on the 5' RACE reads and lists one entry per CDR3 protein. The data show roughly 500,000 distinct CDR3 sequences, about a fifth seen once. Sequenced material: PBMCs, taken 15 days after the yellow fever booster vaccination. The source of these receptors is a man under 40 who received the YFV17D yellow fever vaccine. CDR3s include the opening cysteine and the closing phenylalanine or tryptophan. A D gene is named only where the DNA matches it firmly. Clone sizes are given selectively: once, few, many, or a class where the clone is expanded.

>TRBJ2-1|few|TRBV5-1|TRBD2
TGCGCCAGCAGCACCGGGACTAGTCCCTACAATGAGCAGTTCTTC
CASSTGTSPYNEQFF
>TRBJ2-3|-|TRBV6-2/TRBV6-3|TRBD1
TGTGCCAGCAGTAACCCGGGACAGGCAGATACGCAGTATTTT
CASSNPGQADTQYF
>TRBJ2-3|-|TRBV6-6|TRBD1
TGTGCCAGCAGCTCCACAGGGGTGGATACGCAGTATTTT
CASSSTGVDTQYF
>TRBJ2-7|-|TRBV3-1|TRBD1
TGTGCCAGCAGCCAATGGGACAGCTCCTACGAGCAGTACTTC
CASSQWDSSYEQYF
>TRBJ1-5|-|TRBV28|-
TGTGCCAGCAGTTTATGGAGGACAGCGGATAGCAATCAGCCCCAGCATTTT
CASSLWRTADSNQPQHF
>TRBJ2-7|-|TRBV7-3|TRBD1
TGTGCCAGCAGCTATGACAGGGTCCACGAGCAGTACTTC
CASSYDRVHEQYF
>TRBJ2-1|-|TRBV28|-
TGTGCCAGCAGTGAAGTAATCAGACTAATCGGGGACAATGAGCAGTTCTTC
CASSEVIRLIGDNEQFF
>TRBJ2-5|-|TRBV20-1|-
TGCAGTGCTAGACTACAGCAAGAGACCCAGTACTTC
CSARLQQETQYF
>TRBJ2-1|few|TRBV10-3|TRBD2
TGTGCCATCAGTGGGACTAGTAGGGGTGAGCAGTTCTTC
CAISGTSRGEQFF
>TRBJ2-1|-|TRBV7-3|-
TGTGCCAGCAGTGAATTTGGTAACCATGAGCAGTTCTTC
CASSEFGNHEQFF
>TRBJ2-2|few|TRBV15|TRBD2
TGTGCCACCAGCAATAGACTAGCAGCGAACACCGGGGAGCTGTTTTTT
CATSNRLAANTGELFF
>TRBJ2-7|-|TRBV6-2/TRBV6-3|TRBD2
TGTGCCAGCAGGGGGACTAGCGGGTTACAGCAGTACTTC
CASRGTSGLQQYF
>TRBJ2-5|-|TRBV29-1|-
TGCAGCGTTCGGACGAGCGGGGAGACCCAGTACTTC
CSVRTSGETQYF
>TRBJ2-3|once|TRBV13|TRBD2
TGTGCCAGCAGCTTAGACACTAGCGGGAGGGCCGGCACAGATACGCAGTATTTT
CASSLDTSGRAGTDTQYF
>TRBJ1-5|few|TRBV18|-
TGTGCCAGCTCACCTGTGGACAGCAATCAGCCCCAGCATTTT
CASSPVDSNQPQHF
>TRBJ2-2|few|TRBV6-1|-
TGTGCCACGGGTTTCCCCTCACTGAACACCGGGGAGCTGTTTTTT
CATGFPSLNTGELFF
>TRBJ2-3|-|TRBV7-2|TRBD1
TGTGCCAGCAGCTTAGGCCTAGGACAGGGAAACACAGATACGCAGTATTTT
CASSLGLGQGNTDTQYF
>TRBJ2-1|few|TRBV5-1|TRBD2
TGCGCCAGCAGCTTGGACCTAGCGGGATTGGTTAATGAGCAGTTCTTC
CASSLDLAGLVNEQFF
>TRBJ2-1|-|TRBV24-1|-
TGTGCCACCAGTAAATACAATGAGCAGTTCTTC
CATSKYNEQFF
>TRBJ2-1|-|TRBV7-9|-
TGTGCCAGCAGCTTGGGACGCGACTCCTACAATGAGCAGTTCTTC
CASSLGRDSYNEQFF
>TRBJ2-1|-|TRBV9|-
TGTGCCAGCAGCCTTTTCACAGGGATGGGGTTGAATGAGCAGTTCTTC
CASSLFTGMGLNEQFF
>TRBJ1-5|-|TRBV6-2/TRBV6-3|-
TGTGCCAGTGAAAGTACCAGGGAAAATCAGCCCCAGCATTTT
CASESTRENQPQHF
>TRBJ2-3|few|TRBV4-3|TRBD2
TGCGCCAGCAGCCAAGCGGCAAGCGGGAGTACGGTGACGCAGTATTTT
CASSQAASGSTVTQYF
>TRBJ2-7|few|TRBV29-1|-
TGCAGCGTTGAAGCCGGAAGGCGGGACGAGCAGTACTTC
CSVEAGRRDEQYF
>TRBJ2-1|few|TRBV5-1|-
TGCGCCAGCAGCAGGGGCGTCTACAATGAGCAGTTCTTC
CASSRGVYNEQFF
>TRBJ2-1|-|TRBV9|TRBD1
TGTGCCAGCACCAACCGGGACAGGGGTAATGAGCAGTTCTTC
CASTNRDRGNEQFF
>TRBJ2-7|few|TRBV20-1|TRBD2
TGCAGTGCTAGTGCTGGGGGGGGACTAGCGGACTCCTACGAGCAGTACTTC
CSASAGGGLADSYEQYF
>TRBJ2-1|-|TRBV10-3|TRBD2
TGTGCCATCAGTGGGACTAGCGGGGTATACAATGAGCAGTTCTTC
CAISGTSGVYNEQFF
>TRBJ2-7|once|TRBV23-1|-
TGCGCCACACAATGCATCGCATACGAGCAGTACTTC
CATQCIAYEQYF
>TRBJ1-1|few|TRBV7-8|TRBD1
TGTGCCAGCAGCTTAAGGACAGGGCTGGAAGCTTTCTTT
CASSLRTGLEAFF
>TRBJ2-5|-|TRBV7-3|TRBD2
TGTGCCAGCAGCCCAGTAGGGGGGACTAGCGGGAGTGAGACCCAGTACTTC
CASSPVGGTSGSETQYF
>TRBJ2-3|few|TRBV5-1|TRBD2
TGCGCCAGCAGCGCCGGACTAGCTGGCCAGTATTTT
CASSAGLAGQYF
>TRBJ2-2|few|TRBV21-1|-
TGTGCCAGGCCGCCGAGACAGGGGCTAATTCGGGAGCTGTTTTTT
CARPPRQGLIRELFF
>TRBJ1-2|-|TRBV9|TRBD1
TGTGCCAGCAGCGTAACCCGACAGGGAAACTATGGCTACACCTTC
CASSVTRQGNYGYTF
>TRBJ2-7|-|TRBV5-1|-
TGCGCCAGCAGCCCTGCGGGACAGTACGAGCAGTACTTC
CASSPAGQYEQYF
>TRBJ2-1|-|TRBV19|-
TGTGCCAGTAGAGGGCAGTACAATGAGCAGTTCTTC
CASRGQYNEQFF
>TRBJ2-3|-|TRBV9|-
TGTGCCAGCAGCTCCCCGGGCTCCGGAGCGAGAGATACGCAGTATTTT
CASSSPGSGARDTQYF
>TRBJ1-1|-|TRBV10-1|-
TGCGCCAGCAGTGCCCAGGTAAACACTGAAGCTTTCTTT
CASSAQVNTEAFF
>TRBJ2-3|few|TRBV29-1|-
TGCAGCGTTGAAGTCGTAAACACAGATACGCAGTATTTT
CSVEVVNTDTQYF
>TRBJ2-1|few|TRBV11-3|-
TGTGCCAGCAGCCCAGGCGGGGGCGGGAGCCATGAGCAGTTCTTC
CASSPGGGGSHEQFF
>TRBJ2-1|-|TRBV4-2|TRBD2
TGTGCCAGCAGCCCACGGGATAGCGGGACATACAATGAGCAGTTCTTC
CASSPRDSGTYNEQFF
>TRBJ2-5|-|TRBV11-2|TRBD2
TGTGCCTTCTGTCCACGCGTAGCGGGAGTTGGATCAGGAGAGACCCAGTACTTC
CAFCPRVAGVGSGETQYF